Below are 8 T cell receptor beta chains sequenced from a single sample in a study of blood T cell repertoires in COVID-19. Data came from immunoSEQ multiplex PCR; TCRdb stores just in-frame clones and leaves some out. The sample holds about 140,000 clones, under 85% seen once. Material for sequencing was PBMCs or T cells enriched from blood (not recorded which). Every receptor here comes from a woman aged 18-29 years who had been exposed to COVID-19.

This sequence joins TRBV19 and TRBJ1-1; D ambiguous. Germline V gene lookup returns CDR1 LNHDA and CDR2 SQIVND (reference sequence). The CDR3 runs 16 residues. The V and J ends lost 3 bases and 0 bases respectively, with 14 bases between them. The DNA for the CDR3 is TGTGCCAGTAGTATCCCGGGGAACATATTGAACACTGAAGCTTTCTTT. This translates into CASSIPGNILNTEAFF.

The J gene is TRBJ2-3, the V gene TRBV9; TRBD1 aligns across 7 bases. With 3 bases clipped from V and 3 bases from J, the junction kept 10 bases outside the gene matches. This CDR3 region has 16 residues. CDR1 and CDR2 from the germline V gene are SGDLS and YYNGEE. CDR3 residues: CASSGRSGGMTDTQYF. CDR3 nucleotide sequence: TGTGCCAGCAGCGGCCGATCAGGGGGTATGACAGATACGCAGTATTTT.

The chain links TRBV3-1 (or the pseudogene TRBV3-2) to TRBJ1-3; weak D call: TRBD1 (5 bases). CDR3 length: 14 amino acids. V was cut by 5 bases and J by 1 base, with 9 bases left in between. CDR1 is LGHDT and CDR2 is YNNKEL in the germline V gene (reference sequence). As DNA, the CDR3 is TGTGCCAGCAGCTTTTCAGGGTCTGGAAACACCATATATTTT. It encodes CASSFSGSGNTIYF.

V is TRBV15 and J is TRBJ2-2; D is ambiguous. The ends were cut back, 0 bases at V and 2 bases at J, with 13 bases in the middle. CDR1 and CDR2 from the germline V gene are LNHNV and YYDKDF (reference sequence). The CDR3 is made up of 17 amino acids. CDR3 nucleotide sequence: TGTGCCACCAGCAGAGATGTGAATAGTATAAACACCGGGGAGCTGTTTTTT. As protein: CATSRDVNSINTGELFF.

V usage is TRBV7-3 and J usage is TRBJ1-1; TRBD1 agrees at 9 bases. Unmatched junction bases numbered 4, after V lost 1 base and J lost 4 bases. The germline gives CDR1 SGHTA, CDR2 FQGTGA. The CDR3 covers 15 residues. The CDR3 DNA follows: TGTGCCAGCAGCTTAAAGGGACAGGGATCCACTGAAGCTTTCTTT. It specifies CASSLKGQGSTEAFF.

CDR3 sequence (DNA): TGTGCCAGCAGCCTCGAGAGGGGGTTCGGCGAGCAGTACTTC. This gives the protein CASSLERGFGEQYF. The chain combines TRBV27 with TRBJ2-7; possibly TRBD1 for D (6 bases). The CDR3 extends over 14 amino acids. The V gene lost 6 bases and the J gene lost 6 bases, with 18 bases spanning the gap. Germline V gene data show CDR1 as MNHEY and CDR2 as SMNVEV (reference sequence).

This clone has more than one count but fewer than ten. The chain links TRBV18 to TRBJ2-3, with D unresolved. Germline V gene data show CDR1 as KGHSH and CDR2 as LQKENI. The CDR3 extends over 16 amino acids. The V end was cut by 3 bases, the J end by 4 bases, with 17 bases between. For the CDR3, the DNA is TGTGCCAGCTCACCCCGATCAAGAGTAGATGCAGATACGCAGTATTTT. Residues: CASSPRSRVDADTQYF.

The chain carries TRBV5-1 and TRBJ2-1; 11 nucleotides agree with TRBD2. The V and J ends lost 2 bases and 4 bases, in that order; junction bases with no gene match: 8. In germline, CDR1 is SGHRS, CDR2 YFSETQ. The CDR3 runs 17 residues. The CDR3 sequence is CASSFVAGGGKYNEQFF. The CDR3 DNA is TGCGCCAGCAGCTTCGTAGCGGGAGGGGGTAAATACAATGAGCAGTTCTTC.